The 29 T cell receptor beta chains reported below all come from one sample, sequenced in a study of tissue T cells after allogeneic stem cell transplantation. TCRdb's table, derived via immunoSEQ multiplex PCR, lists solely in-frame clones and lacks some. The table has tens of thousands of clones, roughly 90% seen once; the top ten hold about 4%. The specimen comprised blood, sampled before transplantation. All receptors derive from a woman between 35 and 70 years old who later had graft-versus-host disease after an allogeneic stem cell transplant.

The rearrangement links TRBV10-3 to TRBJ2-6, with D uncertain. V shed 3 bases and J shed 0 bases, with 3 bases lying between them. This CDR3 contains 14 residues. The germline gives CDR1 ENHRY, CDR2 SYGVKD. The CDR3 loop reads CAISEGSGANVLTF. As DNA, the CDR3 is TGTGCCATCAGTGAAGGCTCTGGGGCCAACGTCCTGACTTTC.

To note about this clone: An end of the junction differs from the germline gene, which may be a read error. CDR3 sequence (DNA): TGTGCCAGCAGCTTACTCTCTAGCAATCAGCAGTTCTTC. Amino acid sequence: CASSLLSSNQQFF. The chain joins TRBV11-3 to TRBJ2-1, with TRBD2 as a possible D gene (5 bases). In germline, CDR1 is SGHNT, CDR2 YENEEA. There are 13 residues in the CDR3.

The chain employs TRBV2 and TRBJ1-5; D is possibly TRBD1 (5 bases). Germline lookup yields CDR1 SNHLY and CDR2 FYNNEI. V was cut by 3 bases and J by 5 bases, with 26 bases left in between. This CDR3 has 19 residues. The CDR3 sequence: CASSDPPLSVGGADQPQHF. In nucleotides, the CDR3 is TGTGCCAGCAGTGATCCTCCCCTTTCGGTTGGTGGGGCAGATCAGCCCCAGCATTTT.

A note on this clone: The same CDR3 also results from other DNA sequences found in this sample. The chain has TRBV15 and TRBJ2-1; D might be TRBD2 (6 bases). Germline values: CDR1 LNHNV, CDR2 YYDKDF (reference sequence). The V and J ends lost 0 bases and 4 bases respectively, with 10 bases between them. The CDR3 is 15 amino acids. The CDR3 loop reads CATSRDLGRYNEQFF. The DNA of the CDR3 is TGTGCCACCAGCAGAGATCTCGGGAGATACAATGAGCAGTTCTTC. Full variable domain (missing parts from reference TRBV15 and TRBJ2-1): DAMVIQNPRYQVTQFGKPVTLSCSQTLNHNVMYWYQQKSSQAPKLLFHYYDKDFNNEADTPDNFQSRRPNTSFCFLDIRSPGLGDTAMYLCATSRDLGRYNEQFFGPGTRLTVL.

The V gene is TRBV9, the J gene TRBJ2-2; D may be TRBD1 (5 bases). Germline CDR1 is SGDLS and CDR2 is YYNGEE. The V and J ends lost 4 bases and 4 bases respectively, with 14 bases between them. The CDR3 sequence is 15 residues long. The CDR3 nucleotides read TGTGCCAGCAGCTTAGGGGCTAGGGGCACCGGGGAGCTGTTTTTT. Its protein is CASSLGARGTGELFF.

The J gene is TRBJ1-2, the V gene TRBV29-1, with D hard to call. There are 16 residues in the CDR3. With 6 bases removed from V and 0 bases from J, the gap between germline ends came to 20 bases. The germline gives CDR1 SQVTM, CDR2 ANQGSEA. The CDR3 loop is CSVDLGGPQTNYGYTF. Here the CDR3 DNA reads TGCAGCGTAGATCTTGGAGGGCCTCAGACTAACTATGGCTACACCTTC.

The chain links TRBV2 to TRBJ1-2, with unresolved D. Germline lookup yields CDR1 SNHLY and CDR2 FYNNEI. V was clipped by 0 bases and J by 6 bases, with 11 bases between them. This CDR3 region has 14 residues. The CDR3: CASSEAPLDHGYTF. The CDR3 coding sequence is TGTGCCAGCAGTGAAGCGCCTTTGGACCATGGCTACACCTTC.

The chain links TRBV11-2 to TRBJ2-7; 10 bases map to TRBD1. CDR1 and CDR2 from the germline V gene are SGHAT and FQNNGV. The CDR3 contains 15 residues. Germline trimming cut 5 bases from V and 2 bases from J; bases unmatched to any gene: 6. The CDR3 DNA follows: TGTGCCAGCAGCATGGGGACAGGGGTTACCTACGAGCAGTACTTC. Its translation: CASSMGTGVTYEQYF.

The gene calls are TRBV19 and TRBJ2-5; D call uncertain. CDR3 length: 14 amino acids. The germline CDR1 and CDR2 sequences are LNHDA and SQIVND (reference sequence). Trimming left V 1 base short and J 1 base short, with 7 bases between. The CDR3 loop reads CASSIGGSQETQYF. In nucleotides, the CDR3 is TGTGCCAGTAGTATAGGGGGAAGCCAAGAGACCCAGTACTTC.

The rearrangement joins TRBV10-3 to TRBJ1-1, with D unclear. The germline V and J ends were trimmed by 3 bases and 5 bases, with 10 bases remaining between them. This CDR3 has 13 residues. Germline V gene sequence: CDR1 ENHRY, CDR2 SYGVKD. CDR3 nucleotide sequence: TGTGCCATCAGTGATGGGTTGAGGACTGAAGCTTTCTTT. This codes for CAISDGLRTEAFF.

This sequence joins TRBV6-6 and TRBJ1-2; no definite D call. The V end was cut by 6 bases, the J end by 4 bases, with 12 bases between. In germline, CDR1 is MNHNY, CDR2 SVGAGI (reference sequence). CDR3 size: 13 residues. The CDR3 coding sequence is TGTGCCAGCAGCCTAACAGAATTCTATGGCTACACCTTC. It yields the protein CASSLTEFYGYTF.

V and J are TRBV4-1 and TRBJ2-3, with TRBD2 matching over 8 bases. CDR1 MGHRA and CDR2 YSYEKL come from the germline V gene. With 3 bases clipped from V and 6 bases from J, the junction kept 2 bases outside the gene matches. CDR3 length equals 13 residues. The chain's CDR3 is CASSQPGGDTQYF. The CDR3, as DNA: TGCGCCAGCAGCCAGCCGGGGGGGGATACGCAGTATTTT.

The V and J genes are TRBV19 and TRBJ2-3, with TRBD2 matching 9 bases. The CDR3 runs to 15 residues. The trim removed 3 bases at V and 1 base at J, leaving 2 bases unmatched. The germline CDR1 and CDR2 sequences are LNHDA and SQIVND (reference sequence). As DNA, the CDR3 is TGTGCCAGTAGTATGGCTAGCGGGGGCACAGATACGCAGTATTTT. This gives the protein CASSMASGGTDTQYF.

The count of this clone is one. The chain uses TRBV4-1 and TRBJ2-1; TRBD2 matches at 10 bases. This CDR3 is built from 15 residues. Germline V gene lookup returns CDR1 MGHRA and CDR2 YSYEKL. Trimming removed 3 bases from V and 5 bases from J; junction bases left unmatched: 4. CDR3 residues: CASSHGLAANNEQFF. For the CDR3, the DNA is TGCGCCAGCAGCCACGGACTAGCGGCTAACAATGAGCAGTTCTTC.

This chain uses TRBV19 with TRBJ1-5; unclear D gene. In germline, CDR1 is LNHDA, CDR2 SQIVND (reference sequence). V dropped 6 bases and J dropped 4 bases, with 19 bases sitting between them. This CDR3 region has 16 residues. As DNA, the CDR3 is TGTGCCAGTAGACTAGTGGGTTTCCGAATAAATCAGCCCCAGCATTTT. Translating gives CASRLVGFRINQPQHF.

This chain links TRBV6-5 with TRBJ1-3; weak D call: TRBD1 (5 bases). The length of the CDR3 is 13 residues. Germline V gene lookup returns CDR1 MNHEY and CDR2 SVGAGI. Deletions cut 6 bases from V and 4 bases from J, with 10 bases between. The CDR3 reads CASRDMGGNTIYF. The CDR3 bases are TGTGCCAGCAGGGACATGGGAGGAAACACCATATATTTT.

The chain joins TRBV5-6 to TRBJ2-7; 7 bases are a match to TRBD2. In germline, CDR1 is SGHDT, CDR2 YYEEEE. J gave up 2 bases and V 4 bases, and 9 bases lay outside the gene matches. The CDR3 has 15 amino acids. Here the CDR3 reads CASSDIAGLTYEQYF. The CDR3 nucleotides are TGTGCCAGCAGCGACATTGCGGGACTAACCTACGAGCAGTACTTC.

The chain carries TRBV7-2 and TRBJ2-1; 14 nucleotides line up with TRBD2. Germline lookup yields CDR1 SGHTA and CDR2 FQGNSA. CDR3 length: 17 amino acids. Trimming at V came to 1 base and at J to 9 bases, leaving 8 bases not matched to a gene. The CDR3 protein is CASSLDPGTSGRGEQFF. CDR3 bases: TGTGCCAGCAGCTTAGACCCCGGGACTAGCGGGAGAGGTGAGCAGTTCTTC.

This chain joins TRBV29-1 and TRBJ2-7; 13 bases fit TRBD2. CDR1 and CDR2 from the germline V gene are SQVTM and ANQGSEA. Germline trimming cut 6 bases from V and 0 bases from J; bases unmatched to any gene: 2. The CDR3 has 14 amino acids. CDR3 residues: CSVGTSGTSYEQYF. The CDR3 coding sequence is TGCAGCGTCGGGACTAGCGGGACCTCCTACGAGCAGTACTTC.

The chain has TRBV7-2 and TRBJ2-1; the match to TRBD2 covers 13 bases. Germline CDR1 reads SGHTA; CDR2 reads FQGNSA. The CDR3 has 16 amino acids. The trim removed 5 bases at V and 7 bases at J, leaving 8 bases unmatched. In DNA, the CDR3 is TGTGCCAGCAGCCATCGGACTAGCGGGAGTGGTAATGAGCAGTTCTTC. It is translated as CASSHRTSGSGNEQFF.

The chain recombines TRBV12-3 or TRBV12-4 with TRBJ1-4; D unresolved. Trimming stripped 3 bases from V and 8 bases from J, with 7 bases between. The CDR3 contains 12 residues. The CDR3 DNA follows: TGTGCCAGCAGTTTTAATGGGGAAAAACTGTTTTTT. Residues: CASSFNGEKLFF.

DNA for the CDR3: TGTGCCACCAGCAGAGATCTGATGAACACTGAAGCTTTCTTT. Residues: CATSRDLMNTEAFF. This sequence joins TRBV15 and TRBJ1-1; unclear D gene. V lost 0 bases to trimming and J lost 0 bases, with 5 bases between them. CDR3 length: 14 amino acids. Germline V gene sequence: CDR1 LNHNV, CDR2 YYDKDF (reference sequence).

The rearrangement links TRBV9 to TRBJ1-6; a weak D match, TRBD1 (5 bases). Germline CDR1 and CDR2: SGDLS and YYNGEE. The V gene lost 0 bases and the J gene lost 6 bases, with 10 bases spanning the gap. The CDR3 loop spans 15 amino acids. The CDR3 nucleotides are TGTGCCAGCAGCGTAGCCCCTGACAGTAATTCACCCCTCCACTTT. Residues: CASSVAPDSNSPLHF.

The rearrangement links TRBV28 to TRBJ2-2; 14 nucleotides align to TRBD2. Germline CDR1 MDHEN, CDR2 SYDVKM. V was pared by 5 bases and J by 8 bases, with 10 bases of the junction left unmatched. The CDR3 is made up of 17 amino acids. CDR3 amino acids: CASSPPGLAGGPGELFF. The CDR3 region has the DNA TGTGCCAGCAGTCCCCCCGGACTAGCGGGAGGCCCGGGGGAGCTGTTTTTT.

The chain links TRBV7-2 to TRBJ1-5; perhaps TRBD1 as D (6 bases). This CDR3 has 13 residues. Germline CDR1 and CDR2: SGHTA and FQGNSA. V dropped 6 bases and J dropped 2 bases, with 8 bases sitting between them. CDR3 DNA sequence: TGTGCCAGCAGGGACAGAGGCAATCAGCCCCAGCATTTT. Its protein is CASRDRGNQPQHF.

This sequence joins TRBV28 and TRBJ2-4; D possibly corresponds to TRBD1 (5 bases). The V gene lost 2 bases and the J gene lost 0 bases, with 20 bases spanning the gap. Germline V gene sequence: CDR1 MDHEN, CDR2 SYDVKM. The CDR3 has 19 residues. The DNA of the CDR3 is TGTGCCAGCAGTTTAGCCGTGGGGCGGATACCACTAGCCAAAAACATTCAGTACTTC. It encodes CASSLAVGRIPLAKNIQYF.

This chain links TRBV5-4 with TRBJ2-2, with 7 bases fitting TRBD2. V lost 3 bases to trimming and J lost 6 bases; unmatched junction nucleotides: 8. The CDR3 contains 15 residues. CDR1 SGHNT and CDR2 YYREEE come from the germline V gene (reference sequence). The CDR3 loop is CASSWGVAGAGELFF. The DNA for the CDR3 is TGTGCCAGCAGCTGGGGTGTGGCGGGGGCCGGGGAGCTGTTTTTT.

V is TRBV5-6 and J is TRBJ2-1, with 12 nucleotides matching TRBD2. Looked up from germline, CDR1 is SGHDT and CDR2 is YYEEEE. V lost 0 bases and J lost 7; bases outside the gene matches: 8. CDR3 length: 17 amino acids. CDR3 loop: CASSLETSGSSWNEQFF. The DNA for the CDR3 is TGTGCCAGCAGCTTGGAGACTAGCGGGAGTTCGTGGAATGAGCAGTTCTTC.

The chain combines TRBV3-1 (or the pseudogene TRBV3-2) with TRBJ1-2; possibly TRBD1 for D (5 bases). Trimming shortened V by 1 base and J by 4 bases, and 10 bases separated the two germline ends. CDR1 and CDR2 (germline): LGHDT, YNNKEL (reference sequence). This CDR3 has 14 residues. CDR3: CASSQVGRVYGYTF. CDR3 nucleotide sequence: TGTGCCAGCAGCCAAGTCGGCAGGGTCTATGGCTACACCTTC.